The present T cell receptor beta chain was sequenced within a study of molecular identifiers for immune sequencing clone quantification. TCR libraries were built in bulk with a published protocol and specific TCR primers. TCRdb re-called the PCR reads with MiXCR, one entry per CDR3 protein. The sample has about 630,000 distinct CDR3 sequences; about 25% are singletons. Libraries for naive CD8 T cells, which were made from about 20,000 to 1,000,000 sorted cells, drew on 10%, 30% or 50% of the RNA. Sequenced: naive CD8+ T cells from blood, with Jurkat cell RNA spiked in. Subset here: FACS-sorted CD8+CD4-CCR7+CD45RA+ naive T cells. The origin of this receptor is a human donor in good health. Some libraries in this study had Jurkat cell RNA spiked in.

CDR3 protein: CASSLPPSGRGSTDTQYF. In DNA form, the CDR3 reads TGTGCCAGCAGCCTCCCCCCCTCGGGGAGAGGAAGCACAGATACGCAGTATTTT. V is TRBV9 and J is TRBJ2-3, with D possibly being TRBD2 (5 bases). The CDR3 is 18 residues long. CDR1 and CDR2 from the germline V gene are SGDLS and YYNGEE. The V and J ends lost 4 bases and 0 bases respectively, with 21 bases between them. Looking up the rest from reference TRBV9 and TRBJ2-3 gives the full variable domain: DSGVTQTPKHLITATGQRVTLRCSPRSGDLSVYWYQQSLDQGLQFLIQYYNGEERAKGNILERFSAQQFPDLHSELNLSSLELGDSALYFCASSLPPSGRGSTDTQYFGPGTRLTVL.